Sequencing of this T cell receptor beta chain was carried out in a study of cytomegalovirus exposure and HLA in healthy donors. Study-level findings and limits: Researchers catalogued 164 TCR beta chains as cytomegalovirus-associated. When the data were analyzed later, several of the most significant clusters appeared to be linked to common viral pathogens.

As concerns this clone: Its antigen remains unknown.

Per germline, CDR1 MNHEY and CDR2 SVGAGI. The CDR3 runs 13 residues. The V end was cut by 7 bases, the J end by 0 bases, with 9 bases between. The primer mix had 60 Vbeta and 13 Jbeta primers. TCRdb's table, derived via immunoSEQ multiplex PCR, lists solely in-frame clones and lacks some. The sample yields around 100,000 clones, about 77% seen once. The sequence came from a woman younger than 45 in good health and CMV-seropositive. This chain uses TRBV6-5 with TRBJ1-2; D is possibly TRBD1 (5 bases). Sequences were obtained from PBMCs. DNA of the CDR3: TGTGCCAGCACCATGACAGCTAACTATGGCTACACCTTC. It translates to CASTMTANYGYTF.